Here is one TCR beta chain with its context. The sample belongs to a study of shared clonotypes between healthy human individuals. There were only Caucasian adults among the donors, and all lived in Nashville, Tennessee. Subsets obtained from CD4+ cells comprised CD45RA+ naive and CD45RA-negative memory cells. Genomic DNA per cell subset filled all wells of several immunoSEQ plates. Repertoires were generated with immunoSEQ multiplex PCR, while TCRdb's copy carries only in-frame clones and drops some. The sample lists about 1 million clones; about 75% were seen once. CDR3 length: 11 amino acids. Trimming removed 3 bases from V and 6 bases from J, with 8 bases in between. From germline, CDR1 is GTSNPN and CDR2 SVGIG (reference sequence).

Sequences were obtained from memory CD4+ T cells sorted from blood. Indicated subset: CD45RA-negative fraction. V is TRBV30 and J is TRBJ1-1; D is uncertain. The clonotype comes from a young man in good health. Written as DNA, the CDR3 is TGTGCCTGGAGGGCTGGGGCTGAAGCTTTCTTT. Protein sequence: CAWRAGAEAFF.